The 10 T cell receptor beta chains below all came from one sample that was sequenced in a study of glioma-infiltrating T cells after dendritic cell vaccination. Profiled with immunoSEQ multiplex PCR; TCRdb holds only in-frame clones, not every one. In the table there are 75,000 to 100,000 clones, around 80% of which are singletons. This specimen consisted of blood, obtained before dendritic cell vaccination. These receptors all stem from a human donor with glioblastoma.

V gene TRBV27 combines with J gene TRBJ1-2; 8 nucleotides align to TRBD1. CDR1 and CDR2 (germline): MNHEY, SMNVEV (reference sequence). V dropped 5 bases and J dropped 7; count of bases not matched to a gene: 21. This CDR3 is 18 amino acids long. The CDR3 DNA is TGTGCCAGCAGTCCGATCCCCGGACAGGGAAACCTCAAGTTTGGCTACACCTTC. This encodes CASSPIPGQGNLKFGYTF.

The J gene is TRBJ1-1, the V gene TRBV2; D gene uncertain. The CDR3 has 13 residues. With 6 bases removed from V and 0 bases from J, the gap between germline ends came to 8 bases. Looked up from germline, CDR1 is SNHLY and CDR2 is FYNNEI. The CDR3 DNA follows: TGTGCCAGCAGGGCAGAACTGAACACTGAAGCTTTCTTT. Protein: CASRAELNTEAFF.

The chain joins TRBV21-1 to TRBJ1-4. TRBV21-1 is shown as a pseudogene. This CDR3 is built from 10 residues. CDR3 nucleotide sequence: TGTGCCACCCCGAATGAAAAACTGTTTTTT. The encoded protein is CATPNEKLFF.

The rearrangement joins TRBV5-8 to TRBJ2-5; 13 positions agree with TRBD2. CDR3 size: 17 residues. Germline CDR1 is SGHTS and CDR2 is YDEGEE. Trimming took 4 bases from V and 2 from J; bases not matched to a gene: 8. CDR3 in amino acids: CASSLGLAGALQETQYF. For the CDR3, the DNA is TGTGCCAGCAGCCTAGGACTAGCGGGGGCCCTGCAAGAGACCCAGTACTTC. The whole variable domain, remainder taken from reference TRBV5-8 and TRBJ2-5, is EAGVTQSPTHLIKTRGQQATLRCSPISGHTSVYWYQQALGLGLQFLLWYDEGEERNRGNFPPRFSGRQFPNYSSELNVNALELEDSALYLCASSLGLAGALQETQYFGPGTRLLVL.

The V and J genes are TRBV7-4 and TRBJ2-7; 7 bases are a match to TRBD2. Trimming at V came to 4 bases and at J to 4 bases, leaving 10 bases not matched to a gene. CDR1 is SGHVT, CDR2 SQSDAQ, per germline. CDR3 length: 15 residues. The CDR3 loop reads CASSSRGGSRYEQYF. Here the CDR3 DNA reads TGTGCCAGCAGCTCCCGGGGCGGGAGTAGGTACGAGCAGTACTTC.

This clone turned up a few times. V gene TRBV7-9 combines with J gene TRBJ1-5, with unresolved D. The germline gives CDR1 SEHNR, CDR2 FQNEAQ (reference sequence). Trimming removed 5 bases at V and 5 bases at J, with 10 bases between. The CDR3 has 13 amino acids. Here the CDR3 reads CASSRAGDQPQHF. CDR3 nucleotide sequence: TGTGCCAGCAGCCGCGCGGGAGATCAGCCCCAGCATTTT.

V and J are TRBV19 and TRBJ1-2; 10 nucleotides agree with TRBD1. The CDR3 runs to 16 residues. The V gene's germline CDR1 is LNHDA and CDR2 SQIVND (reference sequence). Trimming removed 6 bases from V and 2 bases from J; junction bases left unmatched: 9. CDR3 sequence reads: CASRMAPGQGNYGYTF. CDR3 bases: TGTGCCAGTAGGATGGCACCGGGACAGGGGAACTATGGCTACACCTTC.

A note on this clone: Different DNA sequences within this sample yield the same CDR3. This chain joins TRBV11-2 and TRBJ1-1; D possibly corresponds to TRBD1 (5 bases). V shed 2 bases and J shed 5 bases, with 21 bases lying between them. The germline V gene encodes CDR1 SGHAT and CDR2 FQNNGV. The CDR3 contains 17 residues. CDR3 coding DNA: TGTGCCAGCAGCTTACATCGGTCGGCAGGGATAAATACTGAAGCTTTCTTT. Amino acid sequence: CASSLHRSAGINTEAFF.

This rearrangement joins TRBV28 to TRBJ1-5; no firm D call. Looked up from germline, CDR1 is MDHEN and CDR2 is SYDVKM. CDR3 length: 17 amino acids. V gave up 3 bases and J gave up 0 bases, with 15 bases separating them. CDR3 in DNA: TGTGCCAGCAGTTTCGAGGGTGCCGCATATAGCAATCAGCCCCAGCATTTT. Translating gives CASSFEGAAYSNQPQHF. The complete variable domain, with remaining parts taken from reference TRBV28 and TRBJ1-5, reads DVKVTQSSRYLVKRTGEKVFLECVQDMDHENMFWYRQDPGLGLRLIYFSYDVKMKEKGDIPEGYSVSREKKERFSLILESASTNQTSMYLCASSFEGAAYSNQPQHFGDGTRLSIL.

This chain uses TRBV23-1 with TRBJ1-5; maybe TRBD1 (5 bases). TRBV23-1 carries the ORF label, with uncertain function. The CDR3 totals 19 residues. The germline V and J ends were trimmed by 4 bases and 2 bases, with 24 bases remaining between them. The CDR3 DNA follows: TGCGCCAGCAGTCCCCCTGGGAGGGGTGGCCTACCGGGCAATCAGCCCCAGCATTTT. This encodes CASSPPGRGGLPGNQPQHF.